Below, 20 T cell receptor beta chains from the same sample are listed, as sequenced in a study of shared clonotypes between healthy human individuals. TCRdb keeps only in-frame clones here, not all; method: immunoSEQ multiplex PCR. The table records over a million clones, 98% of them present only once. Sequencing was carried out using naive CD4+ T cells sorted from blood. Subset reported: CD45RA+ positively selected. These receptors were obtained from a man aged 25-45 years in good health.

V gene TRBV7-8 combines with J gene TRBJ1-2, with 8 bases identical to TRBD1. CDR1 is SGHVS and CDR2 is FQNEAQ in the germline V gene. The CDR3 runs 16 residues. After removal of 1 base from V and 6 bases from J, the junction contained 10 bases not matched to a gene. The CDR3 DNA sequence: TGTGCCAGCAGCTTAGTCCGGGACAGGCGCTTCGATGGCTACACCTTC. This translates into CASSLVRDRRFDGYTF.

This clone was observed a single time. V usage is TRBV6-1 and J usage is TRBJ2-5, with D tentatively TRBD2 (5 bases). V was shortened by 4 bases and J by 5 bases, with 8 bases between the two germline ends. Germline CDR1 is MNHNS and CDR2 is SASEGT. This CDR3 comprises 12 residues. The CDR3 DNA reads TGTGCCAGCAGTGCCGGCGGGGAGACCCAGTACTTC. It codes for CASSAGGETQYF.

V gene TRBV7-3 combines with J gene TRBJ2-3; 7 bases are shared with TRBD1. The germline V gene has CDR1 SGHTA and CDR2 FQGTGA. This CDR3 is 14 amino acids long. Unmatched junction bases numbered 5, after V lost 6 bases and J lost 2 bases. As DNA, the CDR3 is TGTGCCAGCAGGCTTACAGGGGCCACAGATACGCAGTATTTT. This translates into CASRLTGATDTQYF.

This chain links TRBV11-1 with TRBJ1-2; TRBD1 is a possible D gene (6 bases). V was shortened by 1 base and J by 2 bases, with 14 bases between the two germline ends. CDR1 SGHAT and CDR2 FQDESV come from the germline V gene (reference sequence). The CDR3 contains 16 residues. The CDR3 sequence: CASSLGSGAANYGYTF. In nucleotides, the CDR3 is TGTGCCAGCAGCTTAGGTTCAGGGGCGGCGAACTATGGCTACACCTTC.

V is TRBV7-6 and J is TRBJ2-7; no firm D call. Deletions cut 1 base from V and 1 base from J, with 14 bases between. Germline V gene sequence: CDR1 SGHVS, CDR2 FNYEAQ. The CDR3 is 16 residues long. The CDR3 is CASSLGDSRLSYEQYF. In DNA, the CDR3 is TGTGCCAGCAGCTTAGGAGACTCTCGCCTATCCTACGAGCAGTACTTC. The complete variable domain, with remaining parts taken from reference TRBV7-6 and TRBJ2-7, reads GAGVSQSPRYKVTKRGQDVALRCDPISGHVSLYWYRQALGQGPEFLTYFNYEAQQDKSGLPNDRFSAERPEGSISTLTIQRTEQRDSAMYRCASSLGDSRLSYEQYFGPGTRLTVT.

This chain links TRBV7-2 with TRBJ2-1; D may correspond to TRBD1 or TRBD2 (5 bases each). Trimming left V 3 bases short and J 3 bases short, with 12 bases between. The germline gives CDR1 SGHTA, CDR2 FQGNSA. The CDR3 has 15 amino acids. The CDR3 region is CASSLARGVYNEQFF. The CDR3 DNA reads TGTGCCAGCAGCTTGGCTAGAGGGGTCTACAATGAGCAGTTCTTC.

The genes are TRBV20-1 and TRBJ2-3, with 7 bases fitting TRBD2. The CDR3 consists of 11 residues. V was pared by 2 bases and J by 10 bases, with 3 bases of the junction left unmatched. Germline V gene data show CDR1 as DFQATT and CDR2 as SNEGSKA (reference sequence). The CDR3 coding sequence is TGCAGTGCTAGATCTAGCGGATCGCAGTATTTT. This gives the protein CSARSSGSQYF.

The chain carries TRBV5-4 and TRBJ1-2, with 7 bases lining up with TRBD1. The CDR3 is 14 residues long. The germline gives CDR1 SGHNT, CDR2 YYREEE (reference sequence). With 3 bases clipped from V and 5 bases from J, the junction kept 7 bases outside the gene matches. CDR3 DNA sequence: TGTGCCAGCAGCTCTCGACAGGGCGGGTATGGCTACACCTTC. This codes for CASSSRQGGYGYTF.

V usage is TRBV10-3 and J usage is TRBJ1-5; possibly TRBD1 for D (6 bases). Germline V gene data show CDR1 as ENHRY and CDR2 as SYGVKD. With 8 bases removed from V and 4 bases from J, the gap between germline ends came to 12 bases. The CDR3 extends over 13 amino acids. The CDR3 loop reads CAICPGANQPQHF. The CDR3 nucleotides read TGTGCCATCTGTCCGGGGGCAAATCAGCCCCAGCATTTT.

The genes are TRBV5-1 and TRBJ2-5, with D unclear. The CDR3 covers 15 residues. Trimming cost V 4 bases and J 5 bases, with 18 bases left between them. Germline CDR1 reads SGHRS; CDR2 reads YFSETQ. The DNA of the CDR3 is TGCGCCAGCAGCGCGGTTCCGCGCCAGCAGGAGACCCAGTACTTC. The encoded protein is CASSAVPRQQETQYF. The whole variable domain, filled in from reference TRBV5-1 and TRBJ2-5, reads KAGVTQTPRYLIKTRGQQVTLSCSPISGHRSVSWYQQTPGQGLQFLFEYFSETQRNKGNFPGRFSGRQFSNSRSEMNVSTLELGDSALYLCASSAVPRQQETQYFGPGTRLLVL.

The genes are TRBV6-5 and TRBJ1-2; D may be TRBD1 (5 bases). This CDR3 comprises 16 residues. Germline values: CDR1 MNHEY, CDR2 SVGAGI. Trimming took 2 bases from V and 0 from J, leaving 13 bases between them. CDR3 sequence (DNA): TGTGCCAGCAGTTACCGGGGGACCGGAACTAACTATGGCTACACCTTC. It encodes CASSYRGTGTNYGYTF.

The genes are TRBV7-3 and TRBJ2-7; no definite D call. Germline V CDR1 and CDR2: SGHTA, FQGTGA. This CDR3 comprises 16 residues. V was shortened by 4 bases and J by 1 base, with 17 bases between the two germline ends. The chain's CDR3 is CASSSAALHRSYEQYF. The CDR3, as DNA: TGTGCCAGCAGCTCCGCGGCTTTACACCGTTCCTACGAGCAGTACTTC.

The CDR3 region is CASSLSGTSGPWNNEQFF. The CDR3 region has the DNA TGCGCCAGCAGCTTGTCCGGGACTAGCGGGCCCTGGAACAATGAGCAGTTCTTC. The chain links TRBV5-1 to TRBJ2-1; 12 positions match TRBD2. From germline, CDR1 is SGHRS and CDR2 YFSETQ. The ends lost 1 base at V and 5 bases at J; junction bases unmatched: 10. The CDR3 extends over 18 amino acids.

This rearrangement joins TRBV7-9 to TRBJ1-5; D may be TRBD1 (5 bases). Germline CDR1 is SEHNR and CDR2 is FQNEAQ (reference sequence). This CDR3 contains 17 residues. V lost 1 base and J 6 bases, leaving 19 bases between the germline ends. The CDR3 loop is CASSLEGVGWGIQPQHF. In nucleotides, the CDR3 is TGTGCCAGCAGCTTAGAAGGGGTGGGTTGGGGGATTCAGCCCCAGCATTTT.

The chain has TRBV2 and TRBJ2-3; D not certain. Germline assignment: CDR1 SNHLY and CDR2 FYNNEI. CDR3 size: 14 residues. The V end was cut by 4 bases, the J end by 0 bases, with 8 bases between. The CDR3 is CASSGAMSTDTQYF. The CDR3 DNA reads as TGTGCCAGCAGTGGGGCTATGAGCACAGATACGCAGTATTTT.

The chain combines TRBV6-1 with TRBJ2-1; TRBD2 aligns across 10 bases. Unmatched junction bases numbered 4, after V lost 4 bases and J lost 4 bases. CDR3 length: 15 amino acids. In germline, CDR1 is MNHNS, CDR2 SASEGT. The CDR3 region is CASSVVLAGYNEQFF. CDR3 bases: TGTGCCAGCAGTGTTGTACTAGCGGGGTACAATGAGCAGTTCTTC.

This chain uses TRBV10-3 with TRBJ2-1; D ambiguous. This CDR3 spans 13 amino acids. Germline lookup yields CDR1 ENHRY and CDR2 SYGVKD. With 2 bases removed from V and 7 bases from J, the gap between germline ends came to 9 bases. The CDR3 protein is CAISEKYTNEQFF. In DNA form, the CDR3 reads TGTGCCATCAGTGAGAAATACACGAATGAGCAGTTCTTC.

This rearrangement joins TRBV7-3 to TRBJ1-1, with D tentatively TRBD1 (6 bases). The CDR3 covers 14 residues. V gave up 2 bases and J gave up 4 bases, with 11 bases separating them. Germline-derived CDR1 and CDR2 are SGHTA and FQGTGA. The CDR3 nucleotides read TGTGCCAGCAGCTTACTAGGGGGAAGCACTGAAGCTTTCTTT. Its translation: CASSLLGGSTEAFF.

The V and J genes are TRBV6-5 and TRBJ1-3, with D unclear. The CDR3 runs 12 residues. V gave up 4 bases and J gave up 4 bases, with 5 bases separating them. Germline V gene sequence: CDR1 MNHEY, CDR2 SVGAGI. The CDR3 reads CASSSQGNTIYF. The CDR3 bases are TGTGCCAGCAGTTCGCAGGGAAACACCATATATTTT.

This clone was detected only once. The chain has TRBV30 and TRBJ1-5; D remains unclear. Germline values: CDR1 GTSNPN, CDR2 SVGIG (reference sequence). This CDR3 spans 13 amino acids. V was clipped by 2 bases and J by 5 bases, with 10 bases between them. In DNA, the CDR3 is TGTGCCTGGAGTAGGGTTGGGCATCAGCCCCAGCATTTT. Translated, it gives CAWSRVGHQPQHF.